This TCR beta chain appears in the sequencing data of a study of shared clonotypes between healthy human individuals. Study-wide points: Naive subsets generally had larger estimated richness than memory subsets.

Generated by immunoSEQ multiplex PCR, the TCRdb table keeps only in-frame clones and is missing some. The sample lists 2,500,000 or so clones; less than 95% were seen once. The CDR3 has 14 residues. Germline CDR1 SEHNR, CDR2 FQNEAQ (reference sequence). Donors were healthy HIV-negative adults without recent acute infections or vaccinations. As regards this clone: Antigen: not known.

Sequencing used naive CD4+ T cells from PBMCs. Subset in this sample: CD45RA+ positively selected. The V call is TRBV7-9, the J call TRBJ2-5; 9 bases fit TRBD1. The J call may be wrong; the DNA end is better matched by TRBJ2-7. The receptor was derived from a young man in good health. Some clones in this sample may be carry-over from other donors' samples. For the CDR3, the DNA is TGTGCCAGCGGAGGGGACAGGGTTTCCTACGAGCAGTACTTC. This codes for CASGGDRVSYEQYF.